The sequence of this T cell receptor beta chain was determined in a study of cytomegalovirus exposure and HLA in healthy donors (dated by TCRdb to 2015 to 2018). With respect to the entire study: According to an earlier analysis of 550 to 700 of the donors, 150 million to 200 million T cells yielded 117 million unique TCR beta sequences and about 280 Gb of sequence data. A separate validation cohort of 90 to 150 different subjects was used in addition to the approximately 640-subject first cohort. Among the 398 genotyped donors, 75% to 90% belonged to the genetic ancestry cluster associated with self-reported Caucasian donors. An earlier analysis of around 580 of the donors used high-throughput TCR beta sequencing to judge whether each TCR beta V gene segment behaved as functional or pseudogenic. A later genetic analysis took genome-wide SNP genotypes for about 65% of the 666 donors and used that subset as a discovery cohort. Every discovery cohort repertoire had been produced on one sequencing platform. In the later analysis, no new phenotypic data were used to find candidate immune exposures; instead, reliance was placed on TCR beta sequences and their occurrence across donors. The study combined high-throughput TCR immunosequencing, statistical association of individual TCRs with disease status, and machine learning to predict cytomegalovirus infection status. A later analysis re-examined previously published TCR beta repertoires from roughly 720 donors and added high-resolution HLA genotyping to investigate patterns of TCR occurrence. About five DR-DQ haplotypes were treated as single units for association and clustering because of strong linkage in the cohort. Across roughly 420 genotyped donors of the cohort, an average of roughly 230,000 unique TCR beta nucleotide sequences per donor were sequenced, and roughly a sixth of those sequences were non-productive. The study aimed to test whether signatures of past pathogen exposure could be identified by cataloging public T cell receptors. Typing coverage differed by locus: A, B, C, DRB1 and DQB1 were typed in about 629-640 donors, DQA1 in about 560, DPA1 in 606, and DPB1 in 450 to 490. Donor age, sex, ethnicity and CMV serostatus were collected together with the repertoire data. An early release covering 550 to 650 HLA-typed donors comprised about 300 gigabases of sequencing data and approximately 80 million unique TCR sequences. The study used immunosequencing to profile the T cell repertoires of around 600 subjects and linked those repertoires to cytomegalovirus serostatus. HLA typing included class I and class II loci at four-digit resolution.

About this clone: Its antigen is currently not known. No base quality values were provided; no much bigger clone lies one nucleotide off.

Points the paper makes about the study in general: In vitro tests confirmed that a few of the cytomegalovirus-associated TCR beta chains recognize cytomegalovirus antigens. A further reported finding was that TCR beta sequences accurately predicted the HLA-A and HLA-B alleles for most subjects in the first cohort. In a later genetic analysis, fewer N-insertions in productive TCRs were reported among donors in an Asian-associated ancestry cluster than the approximately 630-donor mean. Only TCR beta chains were sequenced in this cohort, and the absence of alpha or paired-chain data limited detectable features. Compared with equally common non-associated chains, HLA-associated TCR beta chains in a later analysis were more clonally expanded and had lower generation probabilities. Roughly uniform sequencing depth across donors was assumed in presence/absence analyses, although this assumption may not hold. The sequencing pipeline was judged likely to have produced a cluster of highly shared sequence variants as a technical artifact. About 17 rarely observed V segments, including chromosome 9 orphons, were excluded from the earlier analysis of about 600 of the donors because counts were too low. V-gene and J-gene trimming of TCR beta chains was associated with a missense DCLRE1C variant in a later genetic analysis, and the association was replicated in an independent cohort. A later analysis reported that several top co-occurrence clusters appeared linked to parvovirus B19, influenza, CMV and Epstein-Barr virus. Because some donors lacked HLA typing at each locus, the association tests relied only on the typed subset. The authors suggested that the approach could potentially be generalized to other disease states and immunological phenotypes. When HLA alleles, especially DR and DQ, strongly co-occurred, TCR associations were difficult to assign to individual alleles. Most TCR sequences were seen in very few donors, while some public TCRs were found in many individuals. A later analysis associated 17,000 or so TCR beta sequences with specific HLA alleles at a false discovery rate of 0.05. For the cohort, immune exposure information was limited to CMV serostatus. Broadly in line with IMGT annotations, most TCR beta V segments showed up in productive rearrangements about 87% or about 30% of the time in an earlier analysis of around 600 of the donors. In the study, approximately 160 TCR beta chains were listed as associated with cytomegalovirus. Because the 87-base-pair reads could not distinguish some IMGT-functional V segments, including TRBV6-2 and TRBV6-3, those segments were excluded. The classifier was reported to diagnose cytomegalovirus status with high specificity and sensitivity in both the original cohort and the validation cohort. A later analysis found that most CMV-associated TCR beta chains appeared HLA-restricted, with HLA associations seemingly driven largely by CMV exposure. Linkage disequilibrium might explain the correlated functional status among segregating V segments, but an unknown experimental factor could not be ruled out. In a later analysis, TCR association rates were found to vary across HLA loci, with the most associated TCRs seen for DRB1 alleles and the fewest for HLA-C alleles.

In total, roughly 670 healthy bone marrow donors made up the cohort. At the time of sampling, every cohort member was nominally healthy, though immune exposures that went unrecorded were likely present. The donor tested CMV seropositive and was one of the 289 seropositive cohort members. Every donor gave a peripheral blood sample, and the peripheral blood mononuclear cells from that sample were used for TCR beta sequencing. The Qiagen DNeasy Blood Extraction Kit was used to extract genomic DNA from the blood cell samples. The CDR3 measures 12 amino acids from cysteine to phenylalanine. This entry keeps only the CDR3 DNA: 36 bases, framed from base 1. Relative to germline, V is 5 bases shorter and J is 7 bases shorter, with 11 bases between their ends. CDR1 and CDR2, per the germline V gene, are SNHLY and FYNNEI. Receptors were amplified or captured by the immunoSEQ multiplex PCR assay. The multiplex PCR relied on a mix of 60 forward primers for TCR Vbeta segments and 13 reverse primers for TCR Jbeta segments. Amplification of the CDR3 region of rearranged TCR beta genes was performed with a multiplex PCR assay on genomic DNA. The Illumina HiSeq System was used to sequence the amplified TCR beta libraries as 87-base-pair reads. In the original analysis: In a later analysis, tens of millions of unique TCR beta chains were counted across the approximately 640 repertoires, and about 9.9 million of these chains were shared by at least two donors. Raw reads were error-corrected and collapsed into unique sequences with a nearest-neighbor algorithm that merged closely related sequences to remove PCR and sequencing errors. CDR3 sequences were aligned to IMGT reference sequences to assign V, D and J gene segments. For a sequence to be retained, at least a six-nucleotide match to both a V gene segment and a J gene segment was required. Rearrangements were called productive when the CDR3 lacked stop codons and stayed in frame with V and J; all others were non-productive. CDR3 was defined according to IMGT convention as the region running from the second conserved V-encoded cysteine to the conserved J-encoded phenylalanine. Sequences without an unambiguous match to a single V gene segment were excluded from the earlier analysis of approximately 600 of the donors. An earlier analysis of over 450 of the donors classified V segments as functional when productive rearrangements were above 56.7% and as segregating when the standard deviation between donors was above 5%. A statistical classification framework was built for diagnosing cytomegalovirus status from the catalog of TCR beta chain sequences. In a later analysis, V and J genes were assigned by comparing TCR nucleotide sequences against IMGT/GENE-DB human TR gene sequences. Using the TCRdist pipeline, a later analysis assigned CDR3 sequences along with most-parsimonious VDJ recombination scenarios. In a later analysis, each TCR beta chain was defined by its CDR3 amino acid sequence together with its V-gene family, and reads without a unique V-gene family were excluded. As a way to deal with suspected cross-contamination and a sequencing artifact, a later analysis dropped 450 to 700 nucleotide sequences that were highly shared and had low generation probability. For each public chain, a later analysis derived a clonal expansion index from normalized ranks of inferred template counts within each repertoire. Generation probabilities in a later analysis came from a VDJ recombination model fitted to out-of-frame rearrangements, and those results were checked against IGoR. A later analysis scored TCR-TCR, TCR-HLA and TCR-CMV co-occurrence with hypergeometric tests, applying a repertoire-size bias correction to TCR pairs. To estimate false discovery rates, a later analysis permuted the HLA or CMV assignments 20 times. In a later analysis, co-occurring TCRs were grouped using DBSCAN, and TCRdist sequence similarity was added for clustering within HLA-allele-positive subsets. Co-occurrence clustering excluded repertoires with fewer than 30,000 or more than 120,000 public chains, plus five with anomalous nucleotide sharing. Not all clones reach the TCRdb copy of this immuneACCESS table, which keeps in-frame sequences only. Checked studies attribute under half of the gap to unresolved V genes and leave the rest unexplained. Clone size and V and J calls were adopted from that table, with D and trimming inferred from the DNA. Counted in this sample were about 120,000 clones; about 64% of them appeared once. The top ten clones comprise about 8.6% of the sample.

This sequence originates from a man aged 18 to 29 in good health and CMV-seropositive. Recombination joined TRBV2 with TRBJ1-2; the D gene is perhaps TRBD1, on 6 matching bases. Material: PBMCs. The CDR3 has the sequence CASSQDRCGYTF. At the DNA level, the sequence is TGTGCCAGCAGTCAGGACAGATGTGGCTACACCTTC.